Listed here are 30 T cell receptor beta chains from one sample, sequenced in a study of blood T cell repertoires in COVID-19. TCRdb keeps only in-frame clones here, not all; method: immunoSEQ multiplex PCR. The table has approximately 75,000 clones, roughly 70% seen once; the top ten hold about 2.5%. Sequencing used peripheral blood. Receptor source: a human donor with acute or convalescent COVID-19. The donor label of this sample is uncertain.

The J gene is TRBJ1-4, the V gene TRBV3-1 (or the pseudogene TRBV3-2); TRBD1 might be the D (5 bases). The V gene's germline CDR1 is LGHDT and CDR2 YNNKEL (reference sequence). This CDR3 region has 15 residues. V was trimmed by 4 bases and J by 5 bases, leaving 14 bases between them. As DNA, the CDR3 is TGTGCCAGCAGCCTACGGGACTCTAAAAATGAAAAACTGTTTTTT. Translated: CASSLRDSKNEKLFF.

The V gene is TRBV10-3, the J gene TRBJ1-5; D not resolved. Trimming removed 7 bases from V and 8 bases from J, with 18 bases in between. The CDR3 contains 14 residues. CDR1 is ENHRY, CDR2 SYGVKD, per germline. The CDR3 bases are TGTGCCATCAAAGGGCCAGGACTTACGGAGCCCCAGCATTTT. It specifies CAIKGPGLTEPQHF.

There are a few counts of this clone. The chain uses TRBV24-1 and TRBJ2-1, with TRBD1 identical over 7 bases. The CDR3 length is 14 residues. The V and J ends lost 9 bases and 4 bases, in that order; junction bases with no gene match: 8. Germline V gene sequence: CDR1 KGHDR, CDR2 SFDVKD. CDR3 DNA sequence: TGTGCCACCGCGACAGGGACCACGTACAATGAGCAGTTCTTC. Translating gives CATATGTTYNEQFF.

This chain joins TRBV10-3 and TRBJ2-2, with TRBD2 matching over 9 bases. The length of the CDR3 is 16 residues. V lost 5 bases and J lost 2; bases outside the gene matches: 6. The germline CDR1 and CDR2 sequences are ENHRY and SYGVKD. The CDR3 coding sequence is TGTGCCATCAGTCGGACTAGCGTGGACAACACCGGGGAGCTGTTTTTT. It specifies CAISRTSVDNTGELFF.

With respect to this clone: Additional DNA sequences in this sample encode the identical CDR3. The gene calls are TRBV12-3 or TRBV12-4 and TRBJ2-2, with a tentative D call TRBD2 (6 bases). Trimming left V 6 bases short and J 5 bases short, with 10 bases between. This CDR3 has 13 residues. The CDR3 reads CASSSGGTGELFF. CDR3 nucleotides: TGTGCCAGCAGCTCTGGGGGGACCGGGGAGCTGTTTTTT.

The chain carries TRBV6-2 or TRBV6-3 and TRBJ2-7; 9 bases fit TRBD1. This CDR3 spans 16 amino acids. CDR1 MNHEY and CDR2 SVGEGT come from the germline V gene. The ends lost 0 bases at V and 4 bases at J; junction bases unmatched: 7. CDR3 sequence: CASSYSYRGRQYEQYF. CDR3 bases: TGTGCCAGCAGTTACTCTTACAGGGGGCGACAGTACGAGCAGTACTTC.

This clone has just one count. This chain joins TRBV27 and TRBJ2-7; the D gene is possibly TRBD1 (6 bases). The CDR3 is made up of 15 amino acids. V was clipped by 4 bases and J by 2 bases, with 15 bases between them. From germline, CDR1 is MNHEY and CDR2 SMNVEV (reference sequence). Here the CDR3 DNA reads TGTGCCAGCAGTTCCCCCGGGACACACGCCTACGAGCAGTACTTC. This translates into CASSSPGTHAYEQYF.

The rearrangement links TRBV4-1 to TRBJ2-5; a weak D match, TRBD2 (5 bases). The V end lost 2 bases, the J end lost 2 bases, and 15 bases lay between the germline ends. The CDR3 loop spans 16 amino acids. The V gene's germline CDR1 is MGHRA and CDR2 YSYEKL. CDR3 loop: CASSQQEGAGQETQYF. In DNA, the CDR3 is TGCGCCAGCAGCCAACAAGAGGGCGCAGGACAAGAGACCCAGTACTTC.

This chain joins TRBV6-2 or TRBV6-3 and TRBJ1-1; D unresolved. V was trimmed by 5 bases and J by 3 bases, leaving 4 bases between them. This CDR3 is 11 amino acids long. Germline assignment: CDR1 MNHEY and CDR2 SVGEGT. The CDR3 DNA is TGTGCCAGCAGTGGCCACACTGAAGCTTTCTTT. This sequence encodes CASSGHTEAFF.

The chain has TRBV2 and TRBJ2-1; no definite D call. Trimming removed 7 bases from V and 0 bases from J, with 7 bases in between. CDR3 size: 13 residues. CDR1 and CDR2 (germline): SNHLY, FYNNEI. The CDR3 here is CASILSSYNEQFF. CDR3 DNA: TGTGCCAGCATTCTAAGCTCCTACAATGAGCAGTTCTTC.

This rearrangement joins TRBV6-6 to TRBJ2-7; no clear D gene. The V gene's germline CDR1 is MNHNY and CDR2 SVGAGI (reference sequence). The V gene lost 7 bases and the J gene lost 3 bases, with 7 bases spanning the gap. CDR3 length: 11 amino acids. CDR3 sequence reads: CASTTVYEQYF. CDR3 in DNA: TGTGCCAGCACAACAGTCTACGAGCAGTACTTC.

This clone was detected only a few times. The chain joins TRBV5-1 to TRBJ1-2, with 7 bases that match TRBD1. The CDR3 covers 14 residues. Losses at the gene ends were 3 bases for V and 3 bases for J; bases not matched to a gene: 5. The germline V gene has CDR1 SGHRS and CDR2 YFSETQ. CDR3: CASSSGQDYYGYTF. In DNA, the CDR3 is TGCGCCAGCAGCTCTGGACAGGATTACTATGGCTACACCTTC.

This chain connects TRBV6-4 to TRBJ1-6; 8 bases match TRBD1. Germline lookup yields CDR1 MRHNA and CDR2 SNTAGT. There are 13 residues in the CDR3. Germline trimming cut 10 bases from V and 7 bases from J; bases unmatched to any gene: 6. The CDR3 sequence: CAIHGQGNSPLHF. CDR3 nucleotides: TGTGCCATCCATGGACAGGGCAATTCACCCCTCCACTTT.

This clone was observed many times. The chain couples TRBV9 to TRBJ1-2; the match to TRBD1 covers 10 bases. Unmatched junction bases numbered 3, after V lost 4 bases and J lost 3 bases. This CDR3 is built from 14 residues. Germline CDR1 reads SGDLS; CDR2 reads YYNGEE. The CDR3 bases are TGTGCCAGCAGCCCCGGACAGGGGGACTATGGCTACACCTTC. Translated, it gives CASSPGQGDYGYTF.

The chain employs TRBV24-1 and TRBJ2-1, with TRBD1 identical over 7 bases. In germline, CDR1 is KGHDR, CDR2 SFDVKD. V shed 9 bases, J shed 5 bases, and the junction held 18 bases outside the gene matches. The CDR3 spans 17 residues. CDR3 sequence: CATGQNRGSNTDNEQFF. Written as DNA, the CDR3 is TGTGCCACCGGACAAAACAGGGGAAGCAACACGGACAATGAGCAGTTCTTC.

The chain has TRBV4-1 and TRBJ2-3; D gene ambiguous. Germline V gene data show CDR1 as MGHRA and CDR2 as YSYEKL. Trimming removed 3 bases at V and 0 bases at J, with 10 bases between. The CDR3 loop spans 15 amino acids. CDR3 in amino acids: CASSHIRTSTDTQYF. The CDR3 DNA is TGCGCCAGCAGCCACATCCGTACTAGCACAGATACGCAGTATTTT.

The rearrangement joins TRBV4-2 to TRBJ2-1; 8 nucleotides align to TRBD2. Germline V lookup: CDR1 LGHNA, CDR2 YNFKEQ. This CDR3 spans 15 amino acids. Trimming at V came to 1 base and at J to 5 bases, leaving 4 bases not matched to a gene. CDR3 nucleotides: TGTGCCAGCAGCCAAGGTCTAGCGGGCAACAATGAGCAGTTCTTC. It specifies CASSQGLAGNNEQFF.

The chain uses TRBV19 and TRBJ2-5; D is possibly TRBD2 (6 bases). This CDR3 is 15 amino acids long. Trimming pared 5 bases from V and 5 bases from J, leaving 18 bases between. Germline V lookup: CDR1 LNHDA, CDR2 SQIVND (reference sequence). CDR3 in DNA: TGTGCCAGTAGTCCAAGGCGGGGCGGGCGGGAGACCCAGTACTTC. Translation: CASSPRRGGRETQYF.

This clone was observed a single time. The chain links TRBV11-3 to TRBJ2-1; a weak D match, TRBD1 (6 bases). Germline V gene lookup returns CDR1 SGHNT and CDR2 YENEEA. The CDR3 contains 15 residues. Trimming took 1 base from V and 6 from J, leaving 13 bases between them. CDR3 in DNA: TGTGCCAGCAGCTTAGCCCTCCAGGGGCTCAATGAGCAGTTCTTC. Protein product: CASSLALQGLNEQFF.

V usage is TRBV4-2 and J usage is TRBJ2-5, with D unclear. The CDR3 is 14 residues long. CDR1 is LGHNA and CDR2 is YNFKEQ in the germline V gene. The V and J ends lost 0 bases and 9 bases respectively, with 14 bases between them. The CDR3 loop is CASSQDRVARPQYF. The DNA of the CDR3 is TGTGCCAGCAGCCAAGATCGAGTAGCACGGCCCCAGTACTTC.

In DNA form, the CDR3 reads TGTGCCAGCAGCCCCACAGGCGCCATCTCCTATAATTCACCCCTCCACTTT. Amino acids: CASSPTGAISYNSPLHF. V gene TRBV3-1 (or the pseudogene TRBV3-2) combines with J gene TRBJ1-6, with D possibly TRBD1 on 5 matching bases. The CDR3 has 17 residues. Germline assignment: CDR1 LGHDT and CDR2 YNNKEL (reference sequence). Between the trimmed V and J ends, which lost 4 bases and 0 bases, there was a span of 13 bases.

The rearrangement uses TRBV7-8 and TRBJ1-3; 9 bases are shared with TRBD1. Germline V gives CDR1 SGHVS, CDR2 FQNEAQ. V lost 3 bases to trimming and J lost 6 bases; unmatched junction nucleotides: 12. This CDR3 is built from 17 residues. The CDR3 nucleotides are TGTGCCAGCAGCTTGGTCCCGGGACAGGGACGTGAAAACACCATATATTTT. Protein product: CASSLVPGQGRENTIYF.

As DNA, the CDR3 is TGTGCCAGCAGCGGAGACAGGGGGCTTACGGTTGAAGCTTTCTTT. This translates into CASSGDRGLTVEAFF. The gene calls are TRBV11-1 and TRBJ1-1, with 10 bases matching TRBD1. Germline CDR1 is SGHAT and CDR2 is FQDESV (reference sequence). V lost 5 bases, J lost 7 bases, and 10 bases stayed unmatched. This CDR3 contains 15 residues.

This clone appeared a single time. This chain uses TRBV6-5 with TRBJ1-5, with 9 bases aligning to TRBD1. The CDR3 is 15 amino acids. V shed 10 bases, J shed 0 bases, and the junction held 7 bases outside the gene matches. The germline gives CDR1 MNHEY, CDR2 SVGAGI. In DNA, the CDR3 is TGTGCCATCGGACAGGGGCCTTTTAGCAATCAGCCCCAGCATTTT. This encodes CAIGQGPFSNQPQHF.

V gene TRBV14 combines with J gene TRBJ2-1; 10 nucleotides match TRBD2. CDR1 and CDR2 from the germline V gene are SGHDN and FVKESK. The CDR3 sequence is 16 residues long. With V trimmed by 3 bases and J by 9 bases, 11 bases remained unmatched. CDR3 sequence reads: CASSHRAASGGFEQFF. CDR3 bases: TGTGCCAGCAGCCACCGGGCGGCTAGCGGGGGATTTGAGCAGTTCTTC.

This chain uses TRBV6-5 with TRBJ1-2; 7 nucleotides agree with TRBD1. Germline V gene sequence: CDR1 MNHEY, CDR2 SVGAGI. The length of the CDR3 is 16 residues. J was trimmed by 7 bases and V by 2 bases; bases with no gene match: 13. The CDR3: CASSYGGYRGQSGYTF. The CDR3 DNA reads as TGTGCCAGCAGTTACGGGGGCTACAGGGGACAGAGTGGCTACACCTTC.

This sequence joins TRBV3-1 (or the pseudogene TRBV3-2) and TRBJ2-7, with D possibly matching TRBD2 (7 bases). Germline values: CDR1 LGHDT, CDR2 YNNKEL (reference sequence). The germline V and J ends were trimmed by 8 bases and 2 bases, with 13 bases remaining between them. This CDR3 contains 13 residues. CDR3 sequence: CASGGAGTYEQYF. In DNA form, the CDR3 reads TGTGCCAGCGGGGGGGCAGGGACCTACGAGCAGTACTTC.

V usage is TRBV7-2 and J usage is TRBJ2-1; D gene uncertain. Germline CDR1 and CDR2: SGHTA and FQGNSA. CDR3 size: 13 residues. V was pared by 5 bases and J by 5 bases, with 10 bases between. The chain's CDR3 is CASSQARNNEQFF. The CDR3, as DNA: TGTGCCAGCAGCCAGGCCCGCAACAATGAGCAGTTCTTC.

The chain has TRBV6-6 and TRBJ1-1; 8 bases are a match to TRBD1. The ends lost 2 bases at V and 5 bases at J; junction bases unmatched: 4. The CDR3 contains 14 residues. Germline V CDR1 and CDR2: MNHNY, SVGAGI (reference sequence). CDR3 loop: CASSYQGAKTEAFF. The CDR3 region has the DNA TGTGCCAGCAGTTACCAGGGGGCTAAAACTGAAGCTTTCTTT.

This clone was detected only a few times. The chain is built from TRBV9 and TRBJ1-2; D unclear. The CDR3 has 12 amino acids. Germline values: CDR1 SGDLS, CDR2 YYNGEE. The ends were cut back, 2 bases at V and 4 bases at J, with 6 bases in the middle. The CDR3, as DNA: TGTGCCAGCAGCGTCAGTTCCTATGGCTACACCTTC. Encoded protein: CASSVSSYGYTF.